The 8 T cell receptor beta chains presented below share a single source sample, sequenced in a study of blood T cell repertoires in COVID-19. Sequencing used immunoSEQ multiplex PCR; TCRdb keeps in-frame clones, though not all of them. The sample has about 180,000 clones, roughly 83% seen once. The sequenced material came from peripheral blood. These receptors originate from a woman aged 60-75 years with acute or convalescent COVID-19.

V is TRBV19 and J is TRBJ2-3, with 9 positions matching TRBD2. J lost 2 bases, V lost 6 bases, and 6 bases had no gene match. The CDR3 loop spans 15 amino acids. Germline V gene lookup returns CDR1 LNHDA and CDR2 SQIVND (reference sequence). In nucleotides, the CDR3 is TGTGCCAGTAGGGGAATAGCGGGGGCCACAGATACGCAGTATTTT. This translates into CASRGIAGATDTQYF.

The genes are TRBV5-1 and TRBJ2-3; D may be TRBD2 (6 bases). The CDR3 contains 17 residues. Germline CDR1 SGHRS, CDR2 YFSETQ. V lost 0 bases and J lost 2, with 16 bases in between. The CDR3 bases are TGCGCCAGCAGCTTGGGTCGCGGGACTTCTACCACAGATACGCAGTATTTT. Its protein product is CASSLGRGTSTTDTQYF.

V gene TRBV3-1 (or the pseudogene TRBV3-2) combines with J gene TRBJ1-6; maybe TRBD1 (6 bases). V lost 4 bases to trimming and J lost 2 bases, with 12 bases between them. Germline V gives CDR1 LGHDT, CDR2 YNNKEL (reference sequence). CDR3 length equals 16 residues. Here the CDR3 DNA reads TGTGCCAGCAGCCGGGCAGGGGCTACCTATAATTCACCCCTCCACTTT. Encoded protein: CASSRAGATYNSPLHF.

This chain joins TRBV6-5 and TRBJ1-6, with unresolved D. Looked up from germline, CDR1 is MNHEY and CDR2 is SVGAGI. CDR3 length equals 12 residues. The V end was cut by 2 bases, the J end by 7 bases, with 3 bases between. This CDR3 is CASSYPNSPLHF. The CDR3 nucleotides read TGTGCCAGCAGTTACCCGAATTCACCCCTCCACTTT.

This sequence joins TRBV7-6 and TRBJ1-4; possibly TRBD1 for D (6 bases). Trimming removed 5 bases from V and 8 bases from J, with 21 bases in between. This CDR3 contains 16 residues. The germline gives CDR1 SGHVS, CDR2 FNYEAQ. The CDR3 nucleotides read TGTGCCAGCAGCCATAGGGCGAGCCGGACAGAAGAAAAACTGTTTTTT. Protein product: CASSHRASRTEEKLFF.

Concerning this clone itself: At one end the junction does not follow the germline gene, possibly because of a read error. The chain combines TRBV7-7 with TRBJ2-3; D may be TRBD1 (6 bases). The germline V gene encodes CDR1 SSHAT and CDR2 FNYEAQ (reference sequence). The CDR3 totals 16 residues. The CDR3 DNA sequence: TGTGCTAGCAGCTTGAGCGACAGGCGGTTCGGAGATACGCAGTATTTT. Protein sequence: CASSLSDRRFGDTQYF.

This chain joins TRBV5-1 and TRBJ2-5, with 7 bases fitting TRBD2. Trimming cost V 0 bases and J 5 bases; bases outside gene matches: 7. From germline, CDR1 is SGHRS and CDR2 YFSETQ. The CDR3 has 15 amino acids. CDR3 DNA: TGCGCCAGCAGCTTGGGGACTACAGCGGGGGAGACCCAGTACTTC. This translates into CASSLGTTAGETQYF.

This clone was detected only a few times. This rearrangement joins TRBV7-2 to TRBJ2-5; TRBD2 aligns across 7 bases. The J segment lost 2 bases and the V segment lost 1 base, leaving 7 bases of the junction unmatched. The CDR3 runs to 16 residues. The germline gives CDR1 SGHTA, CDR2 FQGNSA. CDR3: CASSLGGGGLQETQYF. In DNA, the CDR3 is TGTGCCAGCAGCTTAGGGGGTGGGGGACTACAAGAGACCCAGTACTTC.